The entry below gives a single T cell receptor beta chain sequence along with its context. TCRdb keeps only in-frame clones here, not all; method: immunoSEQ multiplex PCR. The data hold about 55,000 clones, with about four fifths observed a single time. The sample belongs to a study of blood T cell repertoires in COVID-19. The CDR3 loop spans 16 amino acids. Germline V gives CDR1 SGHDN, CDR2 FVKESK. V gave up 1 base and J gave up 5 bases, with 17 bases separating them. The V and J genes are TRBV14 and TRBJ1-2; a possible D gene is TRBD1 (5 bases). The sequenced sample consisted of peripheral blood. The sequence was collected from a human donor in a cohort sampled during active or convalescent COVID-19. CDR3 sequence reads: CASSQGSDSLHYGYTF. In DNA, the CDR3 is TGTGCCAGCAGCCAAGGGAGTGACAGTTTGCATTATGGCTACACCTTC.